This TCR beta chain stems from a study of multiple sclerosis patients with progressive multifocal leukoencephalopathy. This sample's time point: time of PML onset. Method: immunoSEQ multiplex PCR; TCRdb's copy keeps in-frame clones and lacks some. The table includes approximately 27,000 clones, 85% detected once. V gave up 3 bases and J gave up 4 bases, with 6 bases separating them. This CDR3 is built from 11 residues. Germline CDR1 is GTSNPN and CDR2 is SVGIG (reference sequence). The sequences come from PBMCs, collected from a patient treated with natalizumab. The source is a woman in her 30s with progressive multifocal leukoencephalopathy. The rearrangement joins TRBV30 to TRBJ1-2; D gene uncertain. The CDR3 sequence is CAWRVGYGYTF. CDR3 sequence (DNA): TGTGCCTGGAGGGTGGGCTATGGCTACACCTTC. The variable domain in full, completed from reference TRBV30 and TRBJ1-2, reads SQTIHQWPATLVQPVGSPLSLECTVEGTSNPNLYWYRQAAGRGLQLLFYSVGIGQISSEVPQNLSASRPQDRQFILSSKKLLLSDSGFYLCAWRVGYGYTFGSGTRLTVV.